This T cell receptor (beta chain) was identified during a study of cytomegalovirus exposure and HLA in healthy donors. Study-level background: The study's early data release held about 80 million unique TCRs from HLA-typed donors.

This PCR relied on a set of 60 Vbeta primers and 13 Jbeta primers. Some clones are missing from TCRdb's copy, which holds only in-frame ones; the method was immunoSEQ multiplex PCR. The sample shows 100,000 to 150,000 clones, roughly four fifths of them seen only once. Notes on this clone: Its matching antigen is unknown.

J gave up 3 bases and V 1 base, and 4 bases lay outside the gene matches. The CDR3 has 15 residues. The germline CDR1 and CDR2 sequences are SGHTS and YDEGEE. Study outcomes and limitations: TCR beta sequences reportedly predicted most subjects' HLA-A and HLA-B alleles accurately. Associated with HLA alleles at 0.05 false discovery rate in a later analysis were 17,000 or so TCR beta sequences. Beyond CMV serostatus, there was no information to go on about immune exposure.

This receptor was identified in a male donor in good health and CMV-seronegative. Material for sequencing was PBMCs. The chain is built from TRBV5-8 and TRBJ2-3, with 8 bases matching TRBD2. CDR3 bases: TGTGCCAGCAGCTTGAGAGGCGGGAGGACAGATACGCAGTATTTT. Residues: CASSLRGGRTDTQYF.